These 18 T cell receptor beta chains share one sample of origin, sequenced in a study of blood T cell repertoires in COVID-19. Some clones are missing from TCRdb's copy, which holds only in-frame ones; the method was immunoSEQ multiplex PCR. Of tens of thousands of clones detected, approximately 86% appear once; the ten largest clones hold approximately 7.2%. Sequencing was performed on peripheral blood. These receptors came from a human donor in a cohort sampled during active COVID-19.

The chain links TRBV19 to TRBJ2-7; D might be TRBD1 (6 bases). The CDR3 runs to 13 residues. Per the germline V gene, CDR1 is LNHDA and CDR2 is SQIVND (reference sequence). With 3 bases removed from V and 2 bases from J, the gap between germline ends came to 8 bases. CDR3 in DNA: TGTGCCAGTAGTATTAGGGACACCTACGAGCAGTACTTC. Protein: CASSIRDTYEQYF.

The chain links TRBV9 to TRBJ1-1; D is perhaps TRBD1 (5 bases). This CDR3 spans 14 amino acids. The V end lost 2 bases, the J end lost 3 bases, and 11 bases lay between the germline ends. Germline lookup yields CDR1 SGDLS and CDR2 YYNGEE. CDR3: CASSVRAEDTEAFF. Here the CDR3 DNA reads TGTGCCAGCAGCGTCAGGGCTGAGGACACTGAAGCTTTCTTT. The full variable domain, rest sourced from reference TRBV9 and TRBJ1-1, is DSGVTQTPKHLITATGQRVTLRCSPRSGDLSVYWYQQSLDQGLQFLIQYYNGEERAKGNILERFSAQQFPDLHSELNLSSLELGDSALYFCASSVRAEDTEAFFGQGTRLTVV.

The genes are TRBV29-1 and TRBJ1-4; D unclear. Trimming left V 1 base short and J 3 bases short, with 9 bases between. The CDR3 runs 14 residues. Germline V lookup: CDR1 SQVTM, CDR2 ANQGSEA. The CDR3 DNA follows: TGCAGCGTTGAAGGAGGAGGATCTAATGAAAAACTGTTTTTT. Its translation: CSVEGGGSNEKLFF.

This sequence joins TRBV5-1 and TRBJ2-3, with TRBD1 matching over 9 bases. V gave up 4 bases and J gave up 4 bases; unmatched junction bases: 4. This CDR3 contains 14 residues. CDR1 and CDR2 from the germline V gene are SGHRS and YFSETQ. The chain's CDR3 is CASSLGQGADTQYF. The CDR3 DNA sequence: TGCGCCAGCAGCCTGGGACAGGGTGCAGATACGCAGTATTTT. Full variable domain (rest looked up from reference TRBV5-1 and TRBJ2-3): KAGVTQTPRYLIKTRGQQVTLSCSPISGHRSVSWYQQTPGQGLQFLFEYFSETQRNKGNFPGRFSGRQFSNSRSEMNVSTLELGDSALYLCASSLGQGADTQYFGPGTRLTVL.

This clone was seen more than once but under ten times. V gene TRBV19 combines with J gene TRBJ2-7, with D perhaps matching TRBD1 (6 bases). Trimming removed 3 bases from V and 2 bases from J, with 14 bases in between. The CDR3 totals 15 residues. From germline, CDR1 is LNHDA and CDR2 SQIVND (reference sequence). CDR3 in DNA: TGTGCCAGTAGTATCCAACAGGGATTTACCTACGAGCAGTACTTC. It encodes CASSIQQGFTYEQYF. Looking up the rest from reference TRBV19 and TRBJ2-7 gives the full variable domain: DGGITQSPKYLFRKEGQNVTLSCEQNLNHDAMYWYRQDPGQGLRLIYYSQIVNDFQKGDIAEGYSVSREKKESFPLTVTSAQKNPTAFYLCASSIQQGFTYEQYFGPGTRLTVT.

V usage is TRBV9 and J usage is TRBJ1-2, with unresolved D. Trimming removed 0 bases at V and 5 bases at J, with 14 bases between. CDR1 and CDR2 (germline): SGDLS, YYNGEE. The CDR3 sequence is 15 residues long. The CDR3 nucleotides read TGTGCCAGCAGCGTAGGAGGTTCCCCGTATTATGGCTACACCTTC. Amino acid sequence: CASSVGGSPYYGYTF.

This rearrangement joins TRBV2 to TRBJ2-7, with TRBD1 matching 9 bases. Losses at the gene ends were 6 bases for V and 6 bases for J; bases not matched to a gene: 9. The CDR3 runs to 14 residues. Per the germline V gene, CDR1 is SNHLY and CDR2 is FYNNEI. This CDR3 is CASSTGTGRSEQYF. In DNA, the CDR3 is TGTGCCAGCAGCACCGGGACAGGGAGGAGCGAGCAGTACTTC.

This chain connects TRBV28 to TRBJ1-5; D perhaps matches TRBD1 (5 bases). Looked up from germline, CDR1 is MDHEN and CDR2 is SYDVKM. V lost 3 bases to trimming and J lost 3 bases, with 6 bases between them. The CDR3 length is 13 residues. The CDR3 DNA reads as TGTGCCAGCAGTTTCAGGGTCAATCAGCCCCAGCATTTT. Protein: CASSFRVNQPQHF.

The sample holds one count of this clone. The chain couples TRBV19 to TRBJ1-6; a weak D match, TRBD1 (5 bases). V lost 6 bases to trimming and J lost 3 bases, with 18 bases between them. The germline gives CDR1 LNHDA, CDR2 SQIVND (reference sequence). The CDR3 runs 17 residues. As DNA, the CDR3 is TGTGCCAGTAGCGGTTTGGGCGGAAGGGGCTATAATTCACCCCTCCACTTT. Translation gives CASSGLGGRGYNSPLHF.

This clone was seen only once. This rearrangement joins TRBV7-8 to TRBJ1-1; 7 nucleotides line up with TRBD1. From germline, CDR1 is SGHVS and CDR2 FQNEAQ. This CDR3 region has 14 residues. V was clipped by 5 bases and J by 1 base; unmatched bases: 4. CDR3 sequence reads: CASSRDRANTEAFF. The DNA for the CDR3 is TGTGCCAGCAGCCGAGACAGGGCGAACACTGAAGCTTTCTTT. The full variable domain, rest sourced from reference TRBV7-8 and TRBJ1-1, is GAGVSQSPRYKVAKRGQDVALRCDPISGHVSLFWYQQALGQGPEFLTYFQNEAQLDKSGLPSDRFFAERPEGSVSTLKIQRTQQEDSAVYLCASSRDRANTEAFFGQGTRLTVV.

V and J are TRBV7-2 and TRBJ2-3; 10 bases fit TRBD2. V lost 3 bases to trimming and J lost 7 bases; unmatched junction nucleotides: 7. The CDR3 length is 15 residues. Germline V gene lookup returns CDR1 SGHTA and CDR2 FQGNSA. CDR3 in DNA: TGTGCCAGCAGCTTGGGTAGCGGGAGGTTCAATACGCAGTATTTT. Its protein product is CASSLGSGRFNTQYF.

On this clone itself: The DNA is omitted, as the CDR3 cannot be located on it reliably, and the CDR3 follows TCRdb's listing. The J gene is TRBJ2-7, the V gene TRBV18; TRBD2 is the table's D call and was not checked against the DNA. The CDR3 has 12 amino acids, counting both end residues. Germline CDR1 KGHSH, CDR2 LQKENI. CDR3 loop: CASSPSVPEQYF.

This clone appeared a few times. The chain is built from TRBV15 and TRBJ1-4, with D tentatively TRBD1 (5 bases). Trimming removed 0 bases at V and 4 bases at J, with 12 bases between. CDR1 is LNHNV, CDR2 YYDKDF, per germline (reference sequence). The CDR3 loop spans 16 amino acids. In DNA, the CDR3 is TGTGCCACCAGCAGAGATTGGGGCAGGGATAATGAAAAACTGTTTTTT. Its protein is CATSRDWGRDNEKLFF.

The rearrangement uses TRBV30 and TRBJ2-1; possible D gene TRBD1, 5 bases. V was cut by 7 bases and J by 0 bases, with 10 bases left in between. The CDR3 runs 13 residues. Per germline, CDR1 GTSNPN and CDR2 SVGIG (reference sequence). CDR3: CALQATSYNEQFF. In nucleotides, the CDR3 is TGTGCCTTACAGGCCACCTCCTACAATGAGCAGTTCTTC.

This clone occurred once. The CDR3 loop reads CASSQDRGGGTDTQYF. The CDR3 nucleotides are TGCGCCAGCAGCCAAGACCGGGGTGGGGGCACAGATACGCAGTATTTT. This sequence joins TRBV4-1 and TRBJ2-3; a weak D match, TRBD2 (5 bases). The CDR3 sequence is 16 residues long. The ends were cut back, 0 bases at V and 1 base at J, with 11 bases in the middle. Germline V gives CDR1 MGHRA, CDR2 YSYEKL.

This chain links TRBV25-1 with TRBJ1-4, with TRBD1 matching 8 bases. Trimming at V came to 4 bases and at J to 4 bases, leaving 5 bases not matched to a gene. The germline gives CDR1 MGHDK, CDR2 SYGVNS. The CDR3 sequence is 15 residues long. DNA for the CDR3: TGTGCCAGCAGTGGGAGCAGGGGGCATAATGAAAAACTGTTTTTT. Encoded protein: CASSGSRGHNEKLFF.

The chain couples TRBV30 to TRBJ1-2; D is ambiguous. This CDR3 has 13 residues. V lost 3 bases to trimming and J lost 0 bases, with 8 bases between them. Looked up from germline, CDR1 is GTSNPN and CDR2 is SVGIG (reference sequence). The CDR3 sequence: CAWSLYPNYGYTF. The DNA of the CDR3 is TGTGCCTGGAGCCTGTATCCTAACTATGGCTACACCTTC.

The chain links TRBV6-2 or TRBV6-3 to TRBJ1-6, with D maybe TRBD1 (5 bases). The CDR3 has 13 amino acids. Trimming took off 2 bases at V and 10 bases at J, with 9 bases between the two ends. Germline V gene lookup returns CDR1 MNHEY and CDR2 SVGEGT. The DNA for the CDR3 is TGTGCCAGCAGTTACGAAGGGGTCTCACCCCTCCACTTT. It codes for CASSYEGVSPLHF.